What follows is one TCR beta chain and its context. Per germline, CDR1 SGDLS and CDR2 YYNGEE. The CDR3 is made up of 17 amino acids. V lost 1 base to trimming and J lost 8 bases; unmatched junction nucleotides: 12. This sample stems from a study of blood T cell repertoires in COVID-19. As for the study in general: Specimens from acute and convalescent COVID-19 originated in the United States, Italy and Spain.

Authors' methods: Estimates of nucleated cell counts were drawn from the amplification of reference gene primers. The table came from immunoSEQ multiplex PCR; TCRdb's copy has only in-frame clones and leaves some out. The D gene and trimming were derived from the DNA, and the V and J assignments and clone size from that table. Of 240,000 or so clones listed, roughly 79% are singletons. The source of this sequence is a woman older than 75 with COVID-19, enrolled during active disease. This chain joins TRBV9 and TRBJ2-3, with 11 bases identical to TRBD2. Sample: peripheral blood. This chain's CDR3 is CASSVPLAGGPEGTQYF. The DNA of the CDR3 is TGTGCCAGCAGCGTACCTCTAGCGGGAGGACCGGAGGGTACGCAGTATTTT.